Each of the 4 T cell receptor beta chains below was sequenced from the same sample in a study of blood T cell repertoires in COVID-19. Produced via immunoSEQ multiplex PCR; TCRdb's table is partial and in-frame only. The data show nearly 70,000 clones, approximately 90% seen once. The sequenced sample consisted of peripheral blood. These receptors came from a woman in her seventies with acute or convalescent COVID-19.

The chain combines TRBV10-3 with TRBJ2-1, with a tentative D call TRBD1 (6 bases). V lost 5 bases and J lost 2, with 19 bases in between. CDR3 length: 17 amino acids. Germline V gene data show CDR1 as ENHRY and CDR2 as SYGVKD. The CDR3 reads CAISLTPPQGTYNEQFF. The CDR3, as DNA: TGTGCCATCAGTCTAACCCCTCCCCAGGGGACCTACAATGAGCAGTTCTTC.

This chain links TRBV19 with TRBJ1-3; D not certain. V gave up 7 bases and J gave up 5 bases, with 15 bases separating them. The CDR3 consists of 14 residues. Germline values: CDR1 LNHDA, CDR2 SQIVND (reference sequence). CDR3 in DNA: TGTGCCAGTACCACGTGGGCAAATCGAAACACCATATATTTT. Its protein product is CASTTWANRNTIYF.

The chain employs TRBV5-6 and TRBJ2-1; no firm D call. Germline loops: CDR1 SGHDT, CDR2 YYEEEE. The CDR3 sequence is 14 residues long. V dropped 0 bases and J dropped 5 bases, with 9 bases sitting between them. CDR3 sequence reads: CASSLGAWNNEQFF. The CDR3, as DNA: TGTGCCAGCAGCTTGGGGGCGTGGAACAATGAGCAGTTCTTC. The full variable domain, completed using reference TRBV5-6 and TRBJ2-1, is DAGVTQSPTHLIKTRGQQVTLRCSPKSGHDTVSWYQQALGQGPQFIFQYYEEEERQRGNFPDRFSGHQFPNYSSELNVNALLLGDSALYLCASSLGAWNNEQFFGPGTRLTVL.

This rearrangement joins TRBV6-5 to TRBJ1-1, with a possible D match to TRBD1 (5 bases). With 2 bases removed from V and 3 bases from J, the gap between germline ends came to 13 bases. The CDR3 length is 15 residues. CDR1 and CDR2 (germline): MNHEY, SVGAGI. Here the CDR3 DNA reads TGTGCCAGCAGTTACAGCGCAGGAGGGGACACTGAAGCTTTCTTT. Amino acids: CASSYSAGGDTEAFF.